This is a list of T cell receptor beta chains from one sample in a study of siplizumab effects on memory and regulatory T cells. Using immunoSEQ multiplex PCR, the repertoire was profiled, and TCRdb retains in-frame clones only, with some absent. Seen here are some 100,000 clones, 85% to 95% observed once, and the top ten hold approximately 1.4%. Sequences were obtained from non-Treg CD4+ T cells sorted from blood. Receptor source: a human donor in good health. Both conserved end residues are part of each CDR3. A D gene is named only where the DNA matches it firmly. Some rows have no size entry. The others give once, few or many, or a class for an expanded clone.

v_call: TRBV19; d_call: TRBD1; j_call: TRBJ1-2; clone_size: -; cdr3_nt: TGTGCCAGTAGCCATATCGCCCTGGGACAGGGGGGCACCGACTATGGCTACACCTTC; cdr3_aa: CASSHIALGQGGTDYGYTF
v_call: TRBV7-9; d_call: -; j_call: TRBJ2-5; clone_size: -; cdr3_nt: TGTGCCAGCAGCTTAACGCGGCCCGGACAGCCCGAGCAGACCCAGTACTTC; cdr3_aa: CASSLTRPGQPEQTQYF
v_call: TRBV10-1; d_call: -; j_call: TRBJ1-6; clone_size: -; cdr3_nt: TGCGCCAGCTCTGAGGGGGGCAATTCACCCCTCCACTTT; cdr3_aa: CASSEGGNSPLHF
v_call: TRBV14; d_call: TRBD1; j_call: TRBJ2-1; clone_size: -; cdr3_nt: TGTGCCAGCAGCCAAGCGACAGGGGGCGCGGGGGCTTTGTTCTTC; cdr3_aa: CASSQATGGAGALFF
v_call: TRBV14; d_call: -; j_call: TRBJ1-1; clone_size: once; cdr3_nt: TGTGCCAGCAGCCGGCCCCCCCAAACGACTGTGAACACTGAAGCTTTCTTT; cdr3_aa: CASSRPPQTTVNTEAFF
v_call: TRBV27; d_call: -; j_call: TRBJ1-3; clone_size: once; cdr3_nt: TGTGCCAGCGGACAACAGGGAGCTGGAAACACCATATATTTT; cdr3_aa: CASGQQGAGNTIYF
v_call: TRBV29-1; d_call: -; j_call: TRBJ1-5; clone_size: -; cdr3_nt: TGCAGCGTTGAAGAAGCGGGGGGCAGCCAGCCCCAGCATTTT; cdr3_aa: CSVEEAGGSQPQHF
v_call: TRBV4-1; d_call: -; j_call: TRBJ2-1; clone_size: -; cdr3_nt: TGCGCCAGCAGCCAAGGTTCCGCTCCCTACAATGAGCAGTTCTTC; cdr3_aa: CASSQGSAPYNEQFF
v_call: TRBV19; d_call: -; j_call: TRBJ1-3; clone_size: -; cdr3_nt: TGTGCCAGTAGTATCAGACCCCACTACTCTGGAAACACCATATATTTT; cdr3_aa: CASSIRPHYSGNTIYF
v_call: TRBV5-4; d_call: -; j_call: TRBJ2-2; clone_size: -; cdr3_nt: TGTGCCAGCAGCTTGGAAGTGCGGTTAAACACCGGGGAGCTGTTTTTT; cdr3_aa: CASSLEVRLNTGELFF
v_call: TRBV19; d_call: TRBD2; j_call: TRBJ2-2; clone_size: -; cdr3_nt: TGTGCCAGTAGGGGACTAGCGAACACCGGGGAGCTGTTTTTT; cdr3_aa: CASRGLANTGELFF
v_call: TRBV2; d_call: -; j_call: TRBJ2-4; clone_size: -; cdr3_nt: TGTGCCAGCAGTGAAGTCCGGTTCGAGGGGCGTGGGGACATTCAGTACTTC; cdr3_aa: CASSEVRFEGRGDIQYF
v_call: TRBV19; d_call: TRBD1; j_call: TRBJ1-5; clone_size: -; cdr3_nt: TGTGCCAGTAGCCCCCGGGACAGGGGGCGGGTTCAGCCCCAGCATTTT; cdr3_aa: CASSPRDRGRVQPQHF
v_call: TRBV7-3; d_call: -; j_call: TRBJ2-3; clone_size: -; cdr3_nt: TGTGCCAGCAGCTTAAGGCGGTCCGGTGGCCCTAATACGCAGTATTTT; cdr3_aa: CASSLRRSGGPNTQYF
v_call: TRBV19; d_call: -; j_call: TRBJ2-5; clone_size: -; cdr3_nt: TGTGCCAGTAGTTCTCCGACAGGCAGGGAGACCCAGTACTTC; cdr3_aa: CASSSPTGRETQYF
v_call: TRBV18; d_call: TRBD1; j_call: TRBJ1-2; clone_size: -; cdr3_nt: TGTGCCAGCTCATACAGGGGGCGCGTTAACTATGGCTACACCTTC; cdr3_aa: CASSYRGRVNYGYTF
v_call: TRBV6-5; d_call: -; j_call: TRBJ1-2; clone_size: -; cdr3_nt: TGTGCCAGCAGGTACGGGGGTGGCTACACCTTC; cdr3_aa: CASRYGGGYTF
v_call: TRBV6-5; d_call: -; j_call: TRBJ1-5; clone_size: -; cdr3_nt: TGTGCCAGCACTACCACGGGTCAGCCCCAGCATTTT; cdr3_aa: CASTTTGQPQHF
v_call: TRBV5-1; d_call: TRBD2; j_call: TRBJ2-7; clone_size: -; cdr3_nt: TGCGCCAGCAGCCCGGATGGGGCGGGAGTCTACGAGCAGTACTTC; cdr3_aa: CASSPDGAGVYEQYF
v_call: TRBV10-1; d_call: -; j_call: TRBJ2-1; clone_size: -; cdr3_nt: TGCGCCAGCGCCGAGGGGGGGCGCAATGAGCAGTTCTTC; cdr3_aa: CASAEGGRNEQFF
v_call: TRBV6-5; d_call: TRBD2; j_call: TRBJ2-7; clone_size: few; cdr3_nt: TGTGCCAGCAGTTCTAGCGGGGGATCCTACGAGCAGTACTTC; cdr3_aa: CASSSSGGSYEQYF
v_call: TRBV10-3; d_call: TRBD2; j_call: TRBJ2-3; clone_size: -; cdr3_nt: TGTGCCATCAGGGGGACTAGCGGCACAGATACGCAGTATTTT; cdr3_aa: CAIRGTSGTDTQYF
v_call: TRBV7-9; d_call: -; j_call: TRBJ2-2; clone_size: -; cdr3_nt: TGTGCCAGCAGCTTAATCCAGGGCCGGACCGGGGAGCTGTTTTTT; cdr3_aa: CASSLIQGRTGELFF
v_call: TRBV6-6; d_call: TRBD2; j_call: TRBJ2-3; clone_size: -; cdr3_nt: TGTGCCAGCAGTTACGGAGGACTAGGGAGCACAGATACGCAGTATTTT; cdr3_aa: CASSYGGLGSTDTQYF
v_call: TRBV7-8; d_call: TRBD1; j_call: TRBJ1-5; clone_size: -; cdr3_nt: TGTGCCAGCAGCTTAGACAGGGGGCAATCCCGGAATCAGCCCCAGCATTTT; cdr3_aa: CASSLDRGQSRNQPQHF
v_call: TRBV7-9; d_call: TRBD2; j_call: TRBJ2-1; clone_size: -; cdr3_nt: TGTGCCAGCAGTCGCGGGACTAGCGGGGGAATTGAGCAGTTCTTC; cdr3_aa: CASSRGTSGGIEQFF
v_call: TRBV5-1; d_call: -; j_call: TRBJ1-3; clone_size: -; cdr3_nt: TGCGCCAGCAGCTTGGGGGAAACAGGAAACACCATATATTTT; cdr3_aa: CASSLGETGNTIYF
v_call: TRBV7-9; d_call: TRBD2; j_call: TRBJ2-3; clone_size: -; cdr3_nt: TGTGCCAGCAGCTTAGAACTAGCGGGAGGGTCAGATACGCAGTATTTT; cdr3_aa: CASSLELAGGSDTQYF
v_call: TRBV18; d_call: TRBD1; j_call: TRBJ1-5; clone_size: -; cdr3_nt: TGTGCCAGCTCACAGGGGGCAGGTCAGCCCCAGCATTTT; cdr3_aa: CASSQGAGQPQHF